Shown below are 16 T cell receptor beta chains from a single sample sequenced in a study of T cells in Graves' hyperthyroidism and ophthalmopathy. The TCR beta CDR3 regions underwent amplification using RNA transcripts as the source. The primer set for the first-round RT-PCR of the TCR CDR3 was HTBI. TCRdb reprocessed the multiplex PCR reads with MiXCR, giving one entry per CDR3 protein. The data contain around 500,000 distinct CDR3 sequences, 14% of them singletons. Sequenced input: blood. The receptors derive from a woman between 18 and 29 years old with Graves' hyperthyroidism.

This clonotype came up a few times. The CDR3 reads CASSQEGKLTGPNTEAFF. DNA for the CDR3: TGTGCCAGCAGCCAAGAAGGAAAACTAACAGGGCCAAACACTGAAGCTTTCTTT. V is TRBV3-1 and J is TRBJ1-1; the D gene is possibly TRBD1 (6 bases). The CDR3 extends over 18 amino acids. Germline V gene lookup returns CDR1 LGHDT and CDR2 YNNKEL (reference sequence). V gave up 0 bases and J gave up 2 bases, with 19 bases separating them. Full variable domain (rest looked up from reference TRBV3-1 and TRBJ1-1): DTAVSQTPKYLVTQMGNDKSIKCEQNLGHDTMYWYKQDSKKFLKIMFSYNNKELIINETVPNRFSPKSPDKAHLNLHINSLELGDSAVYFCASSQEGKLTGPNTEAFFGQGTRLTVV.

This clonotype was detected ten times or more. The chain's CDR3 is CAWNLQGGNSPLHF. In DNA form, the CDR3 reads TGTGCCTGGAATTTACAGGGCGGTAATTCACCCCTCCACTTT. The chain joins TRBV30 to TRBJ1-6, with D tentatively TRBD1 (6 bases). The CDR3 extends over 14 amino acids. The germline V gene has CDR1 GTSNPN and CDR2 SVGIG (reference sequence). V was trimmed by 4 bases and J by 6 bases, leaving 13 bases between them.

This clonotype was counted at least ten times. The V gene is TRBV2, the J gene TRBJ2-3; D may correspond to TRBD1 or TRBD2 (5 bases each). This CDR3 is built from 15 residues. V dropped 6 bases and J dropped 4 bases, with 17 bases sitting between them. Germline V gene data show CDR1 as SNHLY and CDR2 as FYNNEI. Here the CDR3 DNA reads TGTGCCAGCAGCGCCCAGGGAGTACGAGCAGATACGCAGTATTTT. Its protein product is CASSAQGVRADTQYF.

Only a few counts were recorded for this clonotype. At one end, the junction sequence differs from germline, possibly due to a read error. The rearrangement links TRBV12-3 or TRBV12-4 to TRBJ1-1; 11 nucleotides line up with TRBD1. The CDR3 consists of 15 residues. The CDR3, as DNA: TGTGCCGGCAGTTTTTCGGGACAGGGGGTTGGTGAAGCTTTCTTT. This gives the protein CAGSFSGQGVGEAFF.

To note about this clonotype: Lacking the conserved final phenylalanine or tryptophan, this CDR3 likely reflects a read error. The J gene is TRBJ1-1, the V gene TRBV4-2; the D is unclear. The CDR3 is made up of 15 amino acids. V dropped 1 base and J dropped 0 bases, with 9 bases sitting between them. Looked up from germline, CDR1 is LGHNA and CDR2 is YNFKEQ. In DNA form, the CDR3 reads TGTGCCAGCAGCCAAGTACTCGCGATGAACACTGAAGCTTTCTCT. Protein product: CASSQVLAMNTEAFS.

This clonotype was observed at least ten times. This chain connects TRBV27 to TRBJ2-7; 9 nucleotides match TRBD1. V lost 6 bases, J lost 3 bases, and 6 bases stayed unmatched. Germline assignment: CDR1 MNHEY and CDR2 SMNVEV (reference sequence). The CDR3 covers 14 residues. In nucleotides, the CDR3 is TGTGCCAGCAGACCTATGGACAGGGGCTACGAGCAGTACGTC. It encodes CASRPMDRGYEQYV.

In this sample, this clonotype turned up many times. This chain's CDR3 is CASSHLSTGGYEQYF. The CDR3, as DNA: TGTGCCAGCAGTCACCTCTCGACAGGGGGCTACGAGCAGTACTTC. The V call is TRBV7-6, the J call TRBJ2-7; the match to TRBD1 covers 9 bases. V lost 6 bases and J lost 3; bases outside the gene matches: 9. Germline CDR1 SGHVS, CDR2 FNYEAQ. The CDR3 covers 15 residues.

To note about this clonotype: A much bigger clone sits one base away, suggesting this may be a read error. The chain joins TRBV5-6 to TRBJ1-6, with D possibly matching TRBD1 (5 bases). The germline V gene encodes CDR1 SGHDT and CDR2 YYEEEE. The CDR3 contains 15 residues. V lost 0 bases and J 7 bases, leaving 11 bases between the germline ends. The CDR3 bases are TGTGCCAGCAGCTTGGCAAGGGGTCGAAATTCACCCCTCCACTTT. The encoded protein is CASSLARGRNSPLHF. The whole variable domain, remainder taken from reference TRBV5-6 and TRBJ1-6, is DAGVTQSPTHLIKTRGQQVTLRCSPKSGHDTVSWYQQALGQGPQFIFQYYEEEERQRGNFPDRFSGHQFPNYSSELNVNALLLGDSALYLCASSLARGRNSPLHFGNGTRLTVT.

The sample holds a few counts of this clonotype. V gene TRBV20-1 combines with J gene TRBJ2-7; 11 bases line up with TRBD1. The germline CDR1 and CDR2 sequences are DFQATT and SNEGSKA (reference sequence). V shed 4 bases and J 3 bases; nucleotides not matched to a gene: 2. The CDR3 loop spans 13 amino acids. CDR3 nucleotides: TGCAGTGCTAAGGGGACAGGGGGCTACGAGCAGTACTTC. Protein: CSAKGTGGYEQYF.

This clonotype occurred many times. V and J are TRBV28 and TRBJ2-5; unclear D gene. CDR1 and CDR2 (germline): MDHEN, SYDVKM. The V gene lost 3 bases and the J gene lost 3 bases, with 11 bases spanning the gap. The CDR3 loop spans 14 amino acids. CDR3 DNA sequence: TGTGCCAGCAGTTTGCTGGTTCTAGAAGAGACCCAGTACTTC. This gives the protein CASSLLVLEETQYF.

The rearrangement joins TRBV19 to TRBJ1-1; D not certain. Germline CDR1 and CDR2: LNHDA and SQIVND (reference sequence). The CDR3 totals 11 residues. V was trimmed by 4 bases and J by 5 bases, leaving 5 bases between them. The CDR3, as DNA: TGTGCCAGTAGTAAGGATACTGAAGCTTTCTTT. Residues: CASSKDTEAFF.

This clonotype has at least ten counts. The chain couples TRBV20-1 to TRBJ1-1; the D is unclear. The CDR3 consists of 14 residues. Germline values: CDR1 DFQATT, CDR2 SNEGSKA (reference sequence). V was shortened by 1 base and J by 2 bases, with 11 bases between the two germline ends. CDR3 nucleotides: TGCAGTGCTAGAGCTGACGGACTTAACACTGAAGCTTTCTTT. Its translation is CSARADGLNTEAFF.

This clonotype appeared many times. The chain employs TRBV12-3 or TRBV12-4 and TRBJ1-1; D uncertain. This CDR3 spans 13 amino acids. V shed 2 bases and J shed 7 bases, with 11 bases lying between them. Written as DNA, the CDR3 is TGTGCCAGCAGTTTAAGGTCCCCCCGTGAAGCTTTCTTT. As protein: CASSLRSPREAFF.

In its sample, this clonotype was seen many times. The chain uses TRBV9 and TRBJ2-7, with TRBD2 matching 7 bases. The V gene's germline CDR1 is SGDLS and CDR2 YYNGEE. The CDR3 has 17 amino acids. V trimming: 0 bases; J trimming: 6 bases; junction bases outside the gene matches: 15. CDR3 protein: CASSVVSSSGELSEQYV. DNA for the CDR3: TGTGCCAGCAGCGTAGTATCCTCAAGCGGGGAATTGAGCGAGCAGTACGTC.

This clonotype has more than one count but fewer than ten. The CDR3 spells CSALGQGFTEAFF. CDR3 sequence (DNA): TGCAGTGCACTTGGACAGGGTTTCACTGAAGCTTTCTTT. The chain combines TRBV20-1 with TRBJ1-1; 8 bases map to TRBD1. The CDR3 totals 13 residues. Germline V gene lookup returns CDR1 DFQATT and CDR2 SNEGSKA (reference sequence). Trimming removed 6 bases from V and 4 bases from J; junction bases left unmatched: 7.

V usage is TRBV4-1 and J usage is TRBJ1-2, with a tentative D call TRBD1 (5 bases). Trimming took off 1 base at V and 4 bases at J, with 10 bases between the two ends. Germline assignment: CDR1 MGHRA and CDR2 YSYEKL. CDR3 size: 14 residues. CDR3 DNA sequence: TGCGCCAGCAGCCAAGTCCCAGGGCCCTATGGCTACACCTTC. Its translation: CASSQVPGPYGYTF.